These T cell receptor beta chains were read from a single sample in a study of cytomegalovirus exposure and HLA in healthy donors. The protocol was immunoSEQ multiplex PCR, while the TCRdb copy is restricted to in-frame clones and leaves out a portion. The table includes 240,000 or so clones, 70% to 90% detected once. Specimen: PBMCs. The receptor source for this set is a woman aged 25-40 years in good health and CMV-seropositive. Both conserved end residues are part of each CDR3. Each record gives: J gene, clone size, V gene, D gene, CDR3 DNA, CDR3 protein. The D gene is left open where the match is weak. Size tells how often a clone was seen (once, few, many) or the class of an expanded clone, and some rows leave it out.

J: TRBJ1-1
size: NA
V: TRBV6-1
D: TRBD1
DNA: TGTGCCAGCAGTGTTAACAGGGGGGGCACTGAAGCTTTCTTT
CDR3: CASSVNRGGTEAFF

J: TRBJ2-1
size: NA
V: TRBV6-5
D: TRBD2
DNA: TGTGCCAGCAGTTCCCCGTTGCGGGAGGGTCCTGAGCAGTTCTTC
CDR3: CASSSPLREGPEQFF

J: TRBJ2-3
size: NA
V: TRBV15
D: NA
DNA: TGTGCCACCAGCAGAGATAAGAGCGGCACAGATACGCAGTATTTT
CDR3: CATSRDKSGTDTQYF

J: TRBJ2-6
size: NA
V: TRBV9
D: NA
DNA: TGTGCCAGCAGCGTGTCTCGCGAGTCTGGGGCCAACGTCCTGACTTTC
CDR3: CASSVSRESGANVLTF

J: TRBJ1-1
size: NA
V: TRBV5-1
D: TRBD1
DNA: TGCGCCAGCAGCTGGACGGGACAGGGGAGCACTGAAGCTTTCTTT
CDR3: CASSWTGQGSTEAFF

J: TRBJ2-7
size: once
V: TRBV15
D: TRBD2
DNA: TGTGCCACCAGCAGAGAAACGGGAGGGGATCGCGAGCAGTACTTC
CDR3: CATSRETGGDREQYF

J: TRBJ2-7
size: NA
V: TRBV6-1
D: NA
DNA: TGTGCCAGCAGTGACCGCGGGTCCTACGAGCAGTACTTC
CDR3: CASSDRGSYEQYF

J: TRBJ2-7
size: once
V: TRBV4-1
D: NA
DNA: TGCGCCAGCAGCCAGTTGCATGGCGGGGCATTCTACGAGCAGTACTTC
CDR3: CASSQLHGGAFYEQYF

J: TRBJ2-7
size: once
V: TRBV29-1
D: NA
DNA: TGCAGCGTTGAATTGGAGGAATCCTACGAGCAGTACTTC
CDR3: CSVELEESYEQYF

J: TRBJ1-2
size: NA
V: TRBV30
D: NA
DNA: TGTGCCTGGAGTCACCTTCCCAGGGCCGGGCCCGGTAAGGGCTACACCTTC
CDR3: CAWSHLPRAGPGKGYTF

J: TRBJ1-2
size: NA
V: TRBV10-1
D: NA
DNA: TGCGCCAGCAGTGATAGCCGGGACATCGGCTACACCTTC
CDR3: CASSDSRDIGYTF

J: TRBJ1-1
size: NA
V: TRBV2
D: NA
DNA: TGTGCCAGCAAATCATTCACTGAAGCTTTCTTT
CDR3: CASKSFTEAFF

J: TRBJ1-2
size: few
V: TRBV6-1
D: NA
DNA: TGTGCCAGCAGTGATAGCGTCGGGGGCTATGGCTACACCTTC
CDR3: CASSDSVGGYGYTF

J: TRBJ1-2
size: NA
V: TRBV27
D: TRBD1
DNA: TGTGCCAGCAGTTTATCGTGGACAGGAAGCTATGGCTACACCTTC
CDR3: CASSLSWTGSYGYTF

J: TRBJ1-5
size: NA
V: TRBV6-1
D: NA
DNA: TGTGCCAGCCAGATAGGAGGAGGATTGAATCAGCCCCAGCATTTT
CDR3: CASQIGGGLNQPQHF

J: TRBJ2-3
size: once
V: TRBV15
D: TRBD2
DNA: TGTGCCACCAGCTTACTACTAGCGGGCACAGATACGCAGTATTTT
CDR3: CATSLLLAGTDTQYF

J: TRBJ1-3
size: NA
V: TRBV9
D: NA
DNA: TGTGCCAGCAGCTCCCGAACCTCAGACAGTCGACTCTTCGGAAACACCATATATTTT
CDR3: CASSSRTSDSRLFGNTIYF

J: TRBJ2-5
size: NA
V: TRBV28
D: TRBD1
DNA: TGTGCCAGCATGGTTGCGACAGGGTGGATGGAGACCCAGTACTTC
CDR3: CASMVATGWMETQYF

J: TRBJ2-3
size: NA
V: TRBV19
D: NA
DNA: TGTGCCAGTAGTATAGTGGCCCAGAAAGACACAGATACGCAGTATTTT
CDR3: CASSIVAQKDTDTQYF

J: TRBJ2-7
size: NA
V: TRBV6-1
D: TRBD1
DNA: TGTGCCAGCAGGGGGGACAGTCGCGAGCAGTACTTC
CDR3: CASRGDSREQYF

J: TRBJ2-1
size: NA
V: TRBV19
D: TRBD2
DNA: TGTGCCAGTAGTGGCAGAGCGGGAGGGCTTCGTGGCGATGAGCAGTTCTTC
CDR3: CASSGRAGGLRGDEQFF

J: TRBJ1-3
size: NA
V: TRBV7-9
D: TRBD1
DNA: TGTGCCTCCAGAGGGACAGCTGGAAACACCATATATTTT
CDR3: CASRGTAGNTIYF

J: TRBJ2-7
size: NA
V: TRBV7-8
D: NA
DNA: TGTGCCAGCAGCTTAGTCCGGGCGGGAAAACAGTACTTC
CDR3: CASSLVRAGKQYF

J: TRBJ2-5
size: NA
V: TRBV9
D: TRBD2
DNA: TGTGCCAGCAGCGCGAGACTAGCGGCCCAAGAGACCCAGTACTTC
CDR3: CASSARLAAQETQYF

J: TRBJ2-5
size: NA
V: TRBV5-1
D: TRBD1
DNA: TGCGCCAGCAGCTTGGTTGGGGGGACAGGGTCGGAGACCCAGTACTTC
CDR3: CASSLVGGTGSETQYF

J: TRBJ2-7
size: NA
V: TRBV6-6
D: NA
DNA: TGTGCCAGCAGACAGACGGTTTCCTACGAGCAGTACTTC
CDR3: CASRQTVSYEQYF

J: TRBJ2-1
size: NA
V: TRBV7-9
D: TRBD1
DNA: TGTGCCAGCAGCCAGGGGGACAGGGGGTACTACAATGAGCAGTTCTTC
CDR3: CASSQGDRGYYNEQFF

J: TRBJ1-2
size: NA
V: TRBV29-1
D: TRBD1
DNA: TGCAGCGCGGGTCAGGGGGCCTATGGCTACACCTTC
CDR3: CSAGQGAYGYTF

J: TRBJ1-1
size: few
V: TRBV12-5
D: NA
DNA: TGTGCTAGTGGTTTGGGCACTAGGGACACTGAAGCTTTCTTT
CDR3: CASGLGTRDTEAFF

J: TRBJ1-1
size: once
V: TRBV5-1
D: TRBD1
DNA: TGCGCCAGCAGCTTTACAGGGGACACTGAAGCTTTCTTT
CDR3: CASSFTGDTEAFF

J: TRBJ1-5
size: NA
V: TRBV12-5
D: NA
DNA: TGTGCTAGTGGTTTTAATTTGATCGAATCCCAAAAACTCAATCAGCCCCAGCATTTT
CDR3: CASGFNLIESQKLNQPQHF